Listed here is a single TCR beta chain. Amplification of TCR beta CDR3 regions used RNA as the template. TCR CDR3 underwent first-round RT-PCR with the HTBI primer set. TCRdb re-analysed the multiplex PCR reads in MiXCR, keeping a single row per CDR3 protein. The sample records fewer than 400,000 distinct CDR3 sequences, around 17% being singletons. These data are taken from a study of T cells in Graves' hyperthyroidism and ophthalmopathy. The CDR3 is made up of 15 amino acids. Looked up from germline, CDR1 is WSHSY and CDR2 is SAAADI. V lost 0 bases, J lost 1 base, and 9 bases lay in between. The clonotype originates from a young man with Graves' hyperthyroidism. Sample: blood. The V and J genes are TRBV10-2 and TRBJ1-1; tentatively, D is TRBD1 (6 bases). The CDR3 nucleotides read TGCGCCAGCAGTGAGTCGGCAGGGGCGAACACTGAAGCTTTCTTT. Translating gives CASSESAGANTEAFF.